This T cell receptor (beta chain) was retrieved from a study of vaccination and CD4 T cells after COVID-19. About the research overall: Cultures acting as controls obtained a CEFX pool, an HIV-1 Nef pool, or no peptide. Study-level findings and limits: In convalescent patients, 304 of 307 vaccine-specific clones were spike mono-reactive.

With regard to this clonotype: Antigen: not known.

Time point indicated: late sampling 161 to 241 days after vaccination in a few convalescent patients. Treatment given: roughly 10-day PBMC culture with coronavirus spike peptide pools or control peptides (ViraFEST assay). Sequence data for DNA of cultured CD4+ T cells were generated by the Oncomine TCR Beta short-read assay. One entry per CDR3 protein, called by TCRdb with MiXCR from the PCR reads. The sample holds roughly 18,000 distinct CDR3 sequences, around 52% seen once. Germline CDR1 and CDR2: MDHEN and SYDVKM. There are 13 residues in the CDR3. The clonotype comes from a human donor who had recovered from COVID-19. The sequencing used CD4+ T cells from blood, cultured in vitro, collected about 7 months after SARS-CoV-2 vaccination. The gene calls are TRBV28 and TRBJ1-1, with D possibly matching TRBD1 (6 bases). CDR3 sequence reads: CGGQSAGRTEAFF. DNA of the CDR3: TGTGGCGGACAGTCCGCGGGCAGGACTGAAGCTTTCTTT.